This T cell receptor (beta chain) was obtained from a study of T cells after yellow fever vaccination. Study-wide findings and caveats: Researchers cautioned that FACS-sorted repertoires could harbor abundant clonotypes contaminating from the bulk population. Among primary-vaccination clones, most reappeared after the booster, at approximately 96% for CD4 and more than 75% for CD8. On re-exposure, the response was weaker but peaked faster, at day 5 versus 15.

As to this clonotype: The antigen is undetermined.

This CDR3 region has 13 residues. V was shortened by 2 bases and J by 1 base, with 6 bases between the two germline ends. Germline assignment: CDR1 SGHVT and CDR2 SQSDAQ. TCR cDNA, made by 5'RACE template switching, carried an added universal primer site and UMIs. Using its own MiXCR run on the 5' RACE reads, TCRdb lists one record per CDR3 protein. The table shows approximately 580,000 distinct CDR3 sequences, with roughly 17% occurring only once. This chain joins TRBV7-4 and TRBJ2-7; D is perhaps TRBD2 (5 bases). The input for sequencing was PBMCs, taken less than 6 days after the first yellow fever vaccination. The TCR sequence derives from a man aged 18 to 30 who received the YFV17D yellow fever vaccine. DNA of the CDR3: TGTGCCAGCAGCTTAATAGCGTCCTACGAGCAGTACTTC. Its protein product is CASSLIASYEQYF.